This TCR beta chain was captured in a study of patients and donors after allogeneic stem cell transplantation. TCRdb ran MiXCR on the RT-PCR reads and lists one entry per CDR3 protein. The table records approximately 200,000 distinct CDR3 sequences, 12% to 15% of them present only once. The CDR3 spans 16 residues. V was pared by 4 bases and J by 7 bases, with 14 bases of the junction left unmatched. Germline V gene sequence: CDR1 SGHDN, CDR2 FVKESK. This receptor was taken from a human donor who was either an allogeneic HSCT recipient or a stem cell or donor lymphocyte infusion donor (not recorded which). It is not recorded whose cells these are; they may come from a transplant donor. Sequenced sample: blood, either unsorted or a sorted T cell fraction (not recorded which). This chain uses TRBV14 with TRBJ2-7; the match to TRBD1 covers 9 bases. CDR3 residues: CASSPSTGGLLREQYF. CDR3 sequence (DNA): TGTGCCAGCAGCCCCTCGACAGGGGGGTTATTAAGGGAGCAGTACTTC.